Detailed here is one TCR beta chain. This record comes from a study of control samples from healthy donors and cancer patients. CDR1 MNHEY and CDR2 SMNVEV come from the germline V gene (reference sequence). With V trimmed by 4 bases and J by 4 bases, 9 bases remained unmatched. There are 15 residues in the CDR3. Data came from immunoSEQ multiplex PCR; TCRdb stores just in-frame clones and leaves some out. The sample shows 70,000 to 100,000 clones, around 90% of them seen only once. Sequencing was carried out using PBMCs. The receptor's source is a woman aged 55-70 years with head and neck cancer. This chain joins TRBV27 and TRBJ1-2; TRBD1 agrees at 7 bases. The chain's CDR3 is CASSWASTGSYGYTF. For the CDR3, the DNA is TGTGCCAGCAGTTGGGCTTCGACAGGGAGCTATGGCTACACCTTC.